Below are 10 T cell receptor beta chains sequenced from a single sample in a study of T-cell reconstitution after alpha-beta-depleted transplantation in children. Unique molecular identifiers featured in how the TCRbeta library was prepared. MiXCR, run by TCRdb on the PCR reads, gives a single entry per CDR3 protein. The data show 350,000 to 400,000 distinct CDR3 sequences, approximately 20% seen once. Source: PBMCs from the stem cell graft donor, taken from the stem cell graft. These receptors originate from a human donor who donated a stem cell graft to a child with acute myeloid leukemia.

The CDR3 loop is CASSQKGRKNTEAFF. The CDR3 DNA reads TGCGCCAGCAGCCAAAAGGGACGTAAGAACACTGAAGCTTTCTTT. The rearrangement links TRBV4-3 to TRBJ1-1, with TRBD1 as a possible D gene (5 bases). CDR1 is LGHNA and CDR2 is YSLEER in the germline V gene. The CDR3 has 15 amino acids. The V and J ends lost 2 bases and 1 base respectively, with 11 bases between them.

This chain links TRBV12-3 or TRBV12-4 with TRBJ1-1, with D maybe TRBD1 (6 bases). The CDR3 contains 13 residues. Trimming shortened V by 7 bases and J by 7 bases, and 16 bases separated the two germline ends. CDR3 in amino acids: CASKPTGLGEAFF. The CDR3 nucleotides are TGTGCCAGCAAACCTACAGGGTTGGGTGAAGCTTTCTTT.

This chain links TRBV10-3 with TRBJ2-2; D remains unclear. In germline, CDR1 is ENHRY, CDR2 SYGVKD. V gave up 7 bases and J gave up 3 bases, with 15 bases separating them. This CDR3 comprises 15 residues. This chain's CDR3 is CAITKTRDDTGELFF. CDR3 DNA: TGTGCCATCACTAAAACAAGGGATGACACCGGGGAGCTGTTTTTT.

This clonotype occurred a few times. The chain couples TRBV5-1 to TRBJ2-7; the D gene is possibly TRBD1 (5 bases). The CDR3 runs 13 residues. Germline CDR1 and CDR2: SGHRS and YFSETQ. V was trimmed by 4 bases and J by 4 bases, leaving 12 bases between them. CDR3 DNA sequence: TGCGCCAGCAGCCCCGGACGGACATACGAGCAGTACTTC. This encodes CASSPGRTYEQYF.

This clonotype was seen many times. The missing conserved phenylalanine or tryptophan at the end of this CDR3 makes a read error likely. The DNA is omitted, as the CDR3 cannot be located on it reliably, and the CDR3 follows TCRdb's listing. The chain couples TRBV20-1 to TRBJ2-7; the D call TRBD1 from the table was never checked on the DNA. Germline CDR1 DFQATT, CDR2 SNEGSKA (reference sequence). From its first to its last residue, the CDR3 has 10 amino acids. CDR3 sequence: CSTTGHGGTL.

In this sample, this clonotype turned up many times. The J gene is TRBJ2-3, the V gene TRBV20-1; 12 bases match TRBD2. J gave up 6 bases and V 0 bases, and 13 bases lay outside the gene matches. Germline lookup yields CDR1 DFQATT and CDR2 SNEGSKA (reference sequence). This CDR3 has 18 residues. CDR3 nucleotide sequence: TGCAGTGCTAGAGACCCTGCTCCTAGCGGGAGGGTAATGGATACGCAGTATTTT. Translation: CSARDPAPSGRVMDTQYF.

The chain links TRBV5-1 to TRBJ2-5; D uncertain. This CDR3 comprises 16 residues. Germline CDR1 is SGHRS and CDR2 is YFSETQ. Trimming removed 0 bases at V and 0 bases at J, with 12 bases between. The CDR3 sequence is CASSLGPLSNQETQYF. As DNA, the CDR3 is TGCGCCAGCAGCTTGGGACCCCTAAGTAACCAAGAGACCCAGTACTTC.

This clonotype was counted at least ten times. The J gene is TRBJ2-5, the V gene TRBV29-1; unclear D gene. This CDR3 spans 12 amino acids. V was shortened by 3 bases and J by 1 base, with 6 bases between the two germline ends. Germline V CDR1 and CDR2: SQVTM, ANQGSEA. The CDR3 protein is CSVEAGQETQYF. In DNA form, the CDR3 reads TGCAGCGTTGAGGCAGGCCAAGAGACCCAGTACTTC.

As to this clonotype: A single base separates this from a much larger clone, so it may be a read error. The chain is built from TRBV20-1 and TRBJ2-3, with D perhaps matching TRBD1 (6 bases). This CDR3 spans 17 amino acids. V shed 5 bases and J shed 11 bases, with 32 bases lying between them. CDR1 and CDR2 from the germline V gene are DFQATT and SNEGSKA (reference sequence). The CDR3 DNA reads as TGCAGTGCTTACCTCCTCGGGCCGAGGGACACAGTTGGTAAGCAGTATTTT. Translated, it gives CSAYLLGPRDTVGKQYF.

This clonotype was seen a few times. The chain uses TRBV24-1 and TRBJ2-1; TRBD2 aligns across 7 bases. V lost 7 bases, J lost 8 bases, and 4 bases stayed unmatched. Germline V gene sequence: CDR1 KGHDR, CDR2 SFDVKD. The CDR3 is 12 residues long. The DNA of the CDR3 is TGTGCCACCAGCCCCGCGGGGGATGAGCAGTTCTTC. This codes for CATSPAGDEQFF.